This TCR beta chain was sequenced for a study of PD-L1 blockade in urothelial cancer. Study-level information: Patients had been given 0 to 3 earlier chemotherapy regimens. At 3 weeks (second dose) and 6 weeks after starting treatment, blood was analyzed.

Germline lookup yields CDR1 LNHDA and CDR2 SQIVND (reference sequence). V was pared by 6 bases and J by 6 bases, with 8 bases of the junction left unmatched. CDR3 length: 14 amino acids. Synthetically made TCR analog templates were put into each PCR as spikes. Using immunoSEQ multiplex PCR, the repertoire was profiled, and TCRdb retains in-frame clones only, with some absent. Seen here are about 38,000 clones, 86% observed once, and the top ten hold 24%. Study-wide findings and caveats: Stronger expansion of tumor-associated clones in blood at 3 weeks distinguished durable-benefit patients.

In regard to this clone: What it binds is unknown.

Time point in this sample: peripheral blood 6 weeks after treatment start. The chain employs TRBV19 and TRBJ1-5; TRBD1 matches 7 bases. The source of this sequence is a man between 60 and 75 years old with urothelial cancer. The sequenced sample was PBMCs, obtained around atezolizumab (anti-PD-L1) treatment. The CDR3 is CASSRQGGSQPQHF. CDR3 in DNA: TGTGCCAGTAGCCGACAGGGCGGTAGTCAGCCCCAGCATTTT.